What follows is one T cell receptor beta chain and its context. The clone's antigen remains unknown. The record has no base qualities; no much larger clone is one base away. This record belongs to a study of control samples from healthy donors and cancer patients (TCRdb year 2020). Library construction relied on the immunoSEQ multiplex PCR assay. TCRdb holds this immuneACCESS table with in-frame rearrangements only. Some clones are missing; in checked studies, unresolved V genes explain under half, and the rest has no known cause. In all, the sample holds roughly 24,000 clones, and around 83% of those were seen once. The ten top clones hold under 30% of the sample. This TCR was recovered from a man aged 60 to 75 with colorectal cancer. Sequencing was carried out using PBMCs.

The nucleotides read TGTGCCAGCAGTTACTCCCTTCTATCCGGGGAGCTGTTTTTT. The encoded protein is CASSYSLLSGELFF. The chain uses TRBV6-6 and TRBJ2-2; there is no confident call for the D gene. From a lookup of the germline V gene (reference sequence), CDR1 and CDR2 are MNHNY and SVGAGI. V drops 0 bases and J drops 6 bases, leaving 8 bases in between. The CDR3 contains 14 residues, cysteine and phenylalanine counted. Of all the DNA, just the CDR3 is kept, 42 bases in frame from base 1.